This entry lists 26 T cell receptor beta chains sequenced from one sample in a study of T cells in Graves' hyperthyroidism and ophthalmopathy. Using RNA transcripts as the source, TCR beta CDR3 regions were amplified. HTBI primers were the set used in a first-round RT-PCR of the TCR CDR3. TCRdb ran MiXCR on the multiplex PCR reads and lists one entry per CDR3 protein. The table shows about 380,000 distinct CDR3 sequences, with roughly 12% occurring only once. What was sequenced was blood. Receptors originate from a man aged 30 to 45 with Graves' hyperthyroidism that later progressed to Graves' ophthalmopathy.

This clonotype was seen repeatedly, ten times or more. V is TRBV15 and J is TRBJ2-4; D not resolved. The germline V and J ends were trimmed by 0 bases and 0 bases, with 12 bases remaining between them. The CDR3 totals 17 residues. Germline V gene lookup returns CDR1 LNHNV and CDR2 YYDKDF (reference sequence). The CDR3 DNA sequence: TGTGCCACCAGCAGAGATCGCGGCAGCGTAGCCAAAAACATTCAGTACTTC. Its protein is CATSRDRGSVAKNIQYF.

This clonotype was recorded many times. The CDR3 protein is CASSVQGSVSETQYF. CDR3 DNA: TGTGCCAGCAGCGTTCAAGGGTCGGTGTCGGAGACCCAGTACTTC. This sequence joins TRBV9 and TRBJ2-5; D is undetermined. Germline V gene lookup returns CDR1 SGDLS and CDR2 YYNGEE. This CDR3 has 15 residues. The V end was cut by 2 bases, the J end by 5 bases, with 16 bases between.

This clonotype was observed at least ten times. The chain has TRBV2 and TRBJ2-4; D is uncertain. In germline, CDR1 is SNHLY, CDR2 FYNNEI. Trimming cost V 7 bases and J 0 bases, with 10 bases left between them. The CDR3 is made up of 14 amino acids. In DNA form, the CDR3 reads TGTGCCAGCACAGACGACCTAGCCAAAAACATTCAGTACTTC. This sequence encodes CASTDDLAKNIQYF.

This clonotype was detected a few times. A single base separates this from a much larger clone, so it may be a read error. The gene calls are TRBV7-6 and TRBJ1-1, with D maybe TRBD1 (5 bases). CDR1 and CDR2 from the germline V gene are SGHVS and FNYEAQ. The CDR3 runs 15 residues. CDR3 DNA: TGTACCAGCAGCTTAGCGCCTGGGGGGAGAACTGAAGCTTTCTTT. Protein product: CTSSLAPGGRTEAFF. Variable domain in full (rest from reference TRBV7-6 and TRBJ1-1): GAGVSQSPRYKVTKRGQDVALRCDPISGHVSLYWYRQALGQGPEFLTYFNYEAQQDKSGLPNDRFSAERPEGSISTLTIQRTEQRDSAMYRCTSSLAPGGRTEAFFGQGTRLTVV.

In this sample, this clonotype turned up many times. CDR3 amino acids: CSARQIGGDVNYGYTF. Written as DNA, the CDR3 is TGCAGTGCTAGACAAATAGGGGGAGATGTTAACTATGGCTACACCTTC. The chain recombines TRBV20-1 with TRBJ1-2; tentative D call: TRBD1 (6 bases). This CDR3 contains 16 residues. CDR1 and CDR2 from the germline V gene are DFQATT and SNEGSKA (reference sequence). Trimming cost V 2 bases and J 1 base, with 17 bases left between them.

There are many counts of this clonotype. The J gene is TRBJ1-1, the V gene TRBV20-1; the D gene is possibly TRBD1 (6 bases). Germline-derived CDR1 and CDR2 are DFQATT and SNEGSKA (reference sequence). This CDR3 region has 14 residues. Trimming stripped 2 bases from V and 2 bases from J, with 12 bases between. The CDR3 nucleotides are TGCAGTGCTAGACGGGGGGCGCGAAACACTGAAGCTTTCTTT. Protein sequence: CSARRGARNTEAFF.

This clonotype was observed a handful of times. The J gene is TRBJ2-3, the V gene TRBV6-5, with D unclear. The CDR3 is 15 residues long. The germline CDR1 and CDR2 sequences are MNHEY and SVGAGI. V was shortened by 0 bases and J by 0 bases, with 7 bases between the two germline ends. The CDR3 region is CASSYSYSSTDTQYF. CDR3 nucleotide sequence: TGTGCCAGCAGTTACTCCTACTCTAGCACAGATACGCAGTATTTT.

In this sample, this clonotype turned up many times. This chain joins TRBV11-3 and TRBJ2-5; a possible D gene is TRBD1 (6 bases). Germline values: CDR1 SGHNT, CDR2 YENEEA. This CDR3 comprises 16 residues. Trimming left V 4 bases short and J 5 bases short, with 20 bases between. Here the CDR3 DNA reads TGTGCCAGCAGCTCAATAAAGAATACAGGGTGGGAGACCCAGTACTTC. Its translation is CASSSIKNTGWETQYF.

Only a few counts were recorded for this clonotype. The J gene is TRBJ2-1, the V gene TRBV6-5, with 8 bases aligning to TRBD2. Germline-derived CDR1 and CDR2 are MNHEY and SVGAGI. The CDR3 is 15 residues long. V was pared by 0 bases and J by 9 bases, with 7 bases of the junction left unmatched. The CDR3 DNA reads as TGTGCCAGCAGTTACTCGAAGGGACTAGGAGGTGAGCAGTTCTTC. It is translated as CASSYSKGLGGEQFF.

This clonotype was seen ten or more times. V usage is TRBV7-9 and J usage is TRBJ1-1; 7 nucleotides match TRBD1. V shed 5 bases and J 4 bases; nucleotides not matched to a gene: 7. CDR1 and CDR2 from the germline V gene are SEHNR and FQNEAQ (reference sequence). The CDR3 is made up of 14 amino acids. The CDR3, as DNA: TGTGCCAGCAGCCCTCGACAGGGAAGCACTGAAGCTTTCTTT. Protein sequence: CASSPRQGSTEAFF.

This clonotype was observed a few times. The rearrangement uses TRBV28 and TRBJ1-1; D gene unclear. From germline, CDR1 is MDHEN and CDR2 SYDVKM. The CDR3 contains 16 residues. Between the trimmed V and J ends, which lost 6 bases and 1 base, there was a span of 18 bases. The CDR3 loop reads CASSYPPVEANTEAFF. CDR3 DNA: TGTGCCAGCAGCTACCCCCCGGTGGAAGCGAACACTGAAGCTTTCTTT.

This clonotype was seen a handful of times. The rearrangement uses TRBV19 and TRBJ1-1, with 7 bases identical to TRBD1. The germline V gene encodes CDR1 LNHDA and CDR2 SQIVND (reference sequence). V gave up 5 bases and J gave up 1 base; unmatched junction bases: 10. CDR3 length: 16 amino acids. This CDR3 reads CASSPRTGARNTEAFF. For the CDR3, the DNA is TGTGCCAGTAGTCCGCGGACAGGAGCAAGGAACACTGAAGCTTTCTTT.

Worth noting for this clonotype: A much larger clonotype is one base distant, so this may be a read error. V usage is TRBV19 and J usage is TRBJ1-2; D perhaps matches TRBD1 (5 bases). Trimming removed 0 bases from V and 5 bases from J, with 13 bases in between. The CDR3 is 15 residues long. Germline V gene sequence: CDR1 LNHDA, CDR2 SQIVND (reference sequence). DNA of the CDR3: TGTGCCAGTAGTATAGAGGGACTGGCGGCTTATGGCTACACCTTC. Amino acid sequence: CASSIEGLAAYGYTF.

This clonotype was seen at least ten times. The chain employs TRBV28 and TRBJ1-3, with D uncertain. V was clipped by 10 bases and J by 1 base, with 2 bases between them. This CDR3 region has 10 residues. From germline, CDR1 is MDHEN and CDR2 SYDVKM. The CDR3 DNA reads as TGTGCCACATCTGGAAACACCATATATTTT. It yields the protein CATSGNTIYF.

There are many counts of this clonotype. The gene calls are TRBV11-3 and TRBJ1-6; D gene ambiguous. V was trimmed by 4 bases and J by 5 bases, leaving 12 bases between them. This CDR3 is built from 15 residues. Germline V gene sequence: CDR1 SGHNT, CDR2 YENEEA. CDR3 nucleotide sequence: TGTGCCAGCAGCTCCGGACGGAAGGATAATTCACCCCTCCACTTT. It is translated as CASSSGRKDNSPLHF.

The chain has TRBV5-4 and TRBJ2-1, with TRBD2 matching 12 bases. The CDR3 loop spans 16 amino acids. The trim removed 4 bases at V and 9 bases at J, leaving 11 bases unmatched. Germline V gives CDR1 SGHNT, CDR2 YYREEE (reference sequence). CDR3 bases: TGTGCCAGCAGCATGGGGAAGGGACTAGCGGGTTCTGAGCAGTTCTTC. This codes for CASSMGKGLAGSEQFF. Based on the CDR3 plus reference TRBV5-4 and TRBJ2-1, the full variable domain is ETGVTQSPTHLIKTRGQQVTLRCSSQSGHNTVSWYQQALGQGPQFIFQYYREEENGRGNFPPRFSGLQFPNYSSELNVNALELDDSALYLCASSMGKGLAGSEQFFGPGTRLTVL.

This clonotype was seen many times. This chain joins TRBV19 and TRBJ2-7; unclear D gene. CDR1 and CDR2 from the germline V gene are LNHDA and SQIVND (reference sequence). The V gene lost 0 bases and the J gene lost 2 bases, with 11 bases spanning the gap. There are 15 residues in the CDR3. DNA for the CDR3: TGTGCCAGTAGTATAGATTTCGGGCTAACCTACGAGCAGTACTTC. Translating it yields CASSIDFGLTYEQYF.

The chain recombines TRBV6-1 with TRBJ2-4; TRBD1 agrees at 11 bases. Trimming removed 1 base from V and 0 bases from J; junction bases left unmatched: 2. The germline V gene has CDR1 MNHNS and CDR2 SASEGT. The CDR3 totals 17 residues. The CDR3 sequence: CASSEEGQGVAKNIQYF. CDR3 nucleotide sequence: TGTGCCAGCAGTGAAGAGGGACAGGGGGTAGCCAAAAACATTCAGTACTTC.

This clonotype turned up a few times. This sequence may be a read error, since a much larger clone differs from it by one base. The gene calls are TRBV2 and TRBJ1-4, with 10 bases aligning to TRBD1. The CDR3 covers 19 residues. J lost 12 bases, V lost 7 bases, and 26 bases had no gene match. The germline V gene has CDR1 SNHLY and CDR2 FYNNEI. The CDR3 coding sequence is TGTGCCAGCACCGACGGTAGACAGGGGGCTTTATTGTTCGGAGAAGAACTGTTTTTT. Translation: CASTDGRQGALLFGEELFF.

Only a few counts were recorded for this clonotype. This rearrangement joins TRBV9 to TRBJ2-1; tentatively, D is TRBD1 (6 bases). This CDR3 has 17 residues. Trimming pared 0 bases from V and 0 bases from J, leaving 13 bases between. From germline, CDR1 is SGDLS and CDR2 YYNGEE. This CDR3 reads CASSVVGAVSSYNEQFF. CDR3 DNA sequence: TGTGCCAGCAGCGTAGTGGGGGCGGTCAGCTCCTACAATGAGCAGTTCTTC.

The rearrangement links TRBV5-1 to TRBJ1-1, with 7 bases aligning to TRBD1. The germline V gene has CDR1 SGHRS and CDR2 YFSETQ. This CDR3 comprises 15 residues. J was trimmed by 5 bases and V by 4 bases; bases with no gene match: 11. This CDR3 reads CASSRLQGRATEAFF. The DNA for the CDR3 is TGCGCCAGCAGCCGACTACAGGGGAGAGCGACTGAAGCTTTCTTT.

This clonotype was observed a handful of times. The chain recombines TRBV7-9 with TRBJ2-2, with 8 bases matching TRBD1. CDR3 length equals 19 residues. V lost 4 bases and J lost 2; bases outside the gene matches: 15. Germline V CDR1 and CDR2: SEHNR, FQNEAQ (reference sequence). The CDR3 DNA reads as TGTGCCAGCAGCTCCCCAAGGGGTGACAGGGGCGAAAACACCGGGGAGCTGTTTTTT. This translates into CASSSPRGDRGENTGELFF.

Comments on this clonotype: Being one base from a much bigger clone, this may be a read error. The chain joins TRBV7-2 to TRBJ2-1; D not resolved. Per the germline V gene, CDR1 is SGHTA and CDR2 is FQGNSA. V was shortened by 1 base and J by 3 bases, with 4 bases between the two germline ends. There are 13 residues in the CDR3. Written as DNA, the CDR3 is TGTGCCAGCAGCTTAGAAGTCTACAATGAGCAGTTCTTC. Amino acids: CASSLEVYNEQFF.

The chain recombines TRBV5-1 with TRBJ1-5; tentative D call: TRBD1 (6 bases). The CDR3 spans 13 residues. Trimming pared 7 bases from V and 3 bases from J, leaving 11 bases between. Germline V gene data show CDR1 as SGHRS and CDR2 as YFSETQ. CDR3: CASRGGVNQPQHF. The CDR3, as DNA: TGCGCCAGCCGAGGGGGGGTCAATCAGCCCCAGCATTTT.

In its sample, this clonotype was seen many times. The rearrangement joins TRBV7-9 to TRBJ2-1; 13 bases map to TRBD2. Looked up from germline, CDR1 is SEHNR and CDR2 is FQNEAQ (reference sequence). This CDR3 comprises 18 residues. J was trimmed by 4 bases and V by 6 bases; bases with no gene match: 12. In DNA, the CDR3 is TGTGCCAGCAGACCAAACCTAACTAGCGGGGGGGCATACAATGAGCAGTTCTTC. Its protein is CASRPNLTSGGAYNEQFF.

This clonotype was recorded at least ten times. The chain uses TRBV28 and TRBJ2-1; TRBD2 matches at 8 bases. The trim removed 4 bases at V and 7 bases at J, leaving 15 bases unmatched. The CDR3 has 17 residues. CDR1 is MDHEN, CDR2 SYDVKM, per germline. The CDR3 DNA reads TGTGCCAGCAGTTCCTACCCGGGAGGGGGGGCCGGTAATGAGCAGTTCTTC. As protein: CASSSYPGGGAGNEQFF.